This TCR delta chain was retrieved from a study of γδ T cells in repeated Plasmodium falciparum infection. Bulk repertoires came from Vgamma9/Vdelta2+ or Vdelta2-negative gammadelta T cells flow-sorted from PBMC. The CDR3 loop spans 16 amino acids. Per the germline V gene, CDR1 is GEAIGNYY and CDR2 is EKD. V lost 3 bases, J lost 3 bases, and 12 bases stayed unmatched. TCRdb re-processed the multiplex PCR reads via CATT. In the table there are 85,000 to 90,000 delta-chain clones, more than 1.4% of which are singletons. As for this clone: The TCRdb protein comes from a much larger clone and disagrees with this DNA's translation at residue 6, likely due to a read error; the protein given here is derived from the DNA.

This TCR was recovered from a pool of human donors (malaria-infected and uninfected, not separated). V gene TRDV2 combines with J gene TRDJ1, with TRDD3 matching over 7 bases. The J gene was not available in TCRdb and was assigned here by matching the DNA to germline segments. Sequenced sample: gamma-delta T cells from blood. The CDR3 DNA reads TGTGCCTGTGACCCCCCGGGTGTACTGGGGTCCGATAAACTCATCTTT. This gives the protein CACDPPGVLGSDKLIF.